This T cell receptor (beta chain) was captured in a study of blood T cell repertoires in COVID-19. About the study: Whether acute or convalescent, the COVID-19 samples came from the United States, Italy and Spain. T cells, B-cell-depleted T cells, or PBMCs supplied cDNA or gDNA.

CDR1 is KGHDR, CDR2 SFDVKD, per germline. The V and J ends lost 4 bases and 2 bases, in that order; junction bases with no gene match: 6. This CDR3 has 15 amino acids. Original data processing: Reference gene primer amplification yielded estimated nucleated cell counts. The data were produced by immunoSEQ multiplex PCR, yet TCRdb's version contains in-frame clones alone and is incomplete. That table is the source of V, J and clone size, and D and trimming were worked out from the DNA. The sample holds about 400,000 clones, roughly 87% seen once. Clinical histories supplied by participants themselves formed the basis of cohort assignment.

Sequencing input: PBMCs or T cells enriched from blood (not recorded which). V is TRBV24-1 and J is TRBJ1-2; 7 nucleotides agree with TRBD1. The receptor's source is a woman between 25 and 40 years old who had recovered from COVID-19. This CDR3 is CATSEGDRTNYGYTF. The CDR3 coding sequence is TGTGCCACCAGTGAGGGGGACAGAACCAACTATGGCTACACCTTC.